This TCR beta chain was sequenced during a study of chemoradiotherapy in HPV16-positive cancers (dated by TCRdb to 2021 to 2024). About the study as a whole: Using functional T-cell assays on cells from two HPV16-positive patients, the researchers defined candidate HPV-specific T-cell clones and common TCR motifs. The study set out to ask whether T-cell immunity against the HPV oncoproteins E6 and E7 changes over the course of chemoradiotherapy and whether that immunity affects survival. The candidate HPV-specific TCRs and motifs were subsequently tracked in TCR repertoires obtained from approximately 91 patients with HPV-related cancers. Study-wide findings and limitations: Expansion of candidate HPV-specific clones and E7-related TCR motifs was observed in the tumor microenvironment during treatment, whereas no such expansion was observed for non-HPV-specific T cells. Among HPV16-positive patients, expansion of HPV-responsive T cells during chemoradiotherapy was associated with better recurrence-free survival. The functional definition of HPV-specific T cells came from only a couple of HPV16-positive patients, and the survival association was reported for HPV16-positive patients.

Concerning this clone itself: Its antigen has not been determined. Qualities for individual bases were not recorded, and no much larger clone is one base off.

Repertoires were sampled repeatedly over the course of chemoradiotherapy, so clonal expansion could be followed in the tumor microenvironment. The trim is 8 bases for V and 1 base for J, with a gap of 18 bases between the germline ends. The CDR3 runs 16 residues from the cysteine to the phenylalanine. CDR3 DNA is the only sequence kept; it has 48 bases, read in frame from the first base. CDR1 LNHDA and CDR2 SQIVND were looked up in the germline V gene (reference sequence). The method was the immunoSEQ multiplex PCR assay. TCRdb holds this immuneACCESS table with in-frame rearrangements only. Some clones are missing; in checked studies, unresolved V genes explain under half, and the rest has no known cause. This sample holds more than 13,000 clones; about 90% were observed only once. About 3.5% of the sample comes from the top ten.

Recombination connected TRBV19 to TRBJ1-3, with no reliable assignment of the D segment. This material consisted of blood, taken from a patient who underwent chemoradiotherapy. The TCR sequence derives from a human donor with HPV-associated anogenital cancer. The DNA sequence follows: TGTGCCAGTCAGCAATCACACCGGGGTTCTGGAAACACCATATATTTT. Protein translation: CASQQSHRGSGNTIYF.